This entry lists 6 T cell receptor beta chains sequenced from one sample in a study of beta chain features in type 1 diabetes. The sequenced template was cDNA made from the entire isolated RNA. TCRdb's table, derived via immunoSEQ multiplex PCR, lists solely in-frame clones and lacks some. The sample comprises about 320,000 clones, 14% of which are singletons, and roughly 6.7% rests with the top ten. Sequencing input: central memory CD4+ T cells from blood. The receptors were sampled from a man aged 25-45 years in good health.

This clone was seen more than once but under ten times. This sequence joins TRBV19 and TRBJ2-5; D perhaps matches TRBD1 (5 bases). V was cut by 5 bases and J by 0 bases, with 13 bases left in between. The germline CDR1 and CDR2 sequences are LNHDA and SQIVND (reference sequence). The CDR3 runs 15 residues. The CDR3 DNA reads TGTGCCAGTAGTCCGCGGAAGGGGAACCAAGAGACCCAGTACTTC. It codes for CASSPRKGNQETQYF.

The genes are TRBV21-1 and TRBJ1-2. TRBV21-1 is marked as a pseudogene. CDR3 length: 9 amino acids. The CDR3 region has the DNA TGTGCCAGGTTCTATGGCTACACCTTC. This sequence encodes CARFYGYTF.

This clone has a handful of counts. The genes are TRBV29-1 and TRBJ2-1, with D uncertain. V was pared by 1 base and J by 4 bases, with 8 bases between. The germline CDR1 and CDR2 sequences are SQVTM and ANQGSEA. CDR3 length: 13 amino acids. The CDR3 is CSVEVTRYNEQFF. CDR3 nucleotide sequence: TGCAGCGTTGAAGTCACCCGATACAATGAGCAGTTCTTC.

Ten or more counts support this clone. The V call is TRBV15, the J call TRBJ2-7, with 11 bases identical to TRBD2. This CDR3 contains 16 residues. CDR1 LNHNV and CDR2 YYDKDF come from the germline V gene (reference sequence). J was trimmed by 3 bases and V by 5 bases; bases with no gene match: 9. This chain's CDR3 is CATSSFAGTSGYEQYF. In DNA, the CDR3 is TGTGCCACCAGCTCATTCGCAGGGACTAGCGGCTACGAGCAGTACTTC.

This CDR3 is CASNGGLANYGYTF. CDR3 coding DNA: TGTGCCAGTAATGGAGGGTTAGCTAACTATGGCTACACCTTC. V usage is TRBV19 and J usage is TRBJ1-2; D is unresolved. Trimming pared 7 bases from V and 0 bases from J, leaving 12 bases between. The CDR3 totals 14 residues. Germline V gives CDR1 LNHDA, CDR2 SQIVND (reference sequence).

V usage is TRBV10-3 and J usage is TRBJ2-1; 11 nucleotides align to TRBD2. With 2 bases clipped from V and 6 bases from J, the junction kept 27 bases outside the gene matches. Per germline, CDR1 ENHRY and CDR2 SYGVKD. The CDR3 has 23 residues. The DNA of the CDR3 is TGTGCCATCAGTGAGCAGCGACAGGGGGGTACTAGCGGGAGAACTCTGGTGCGCAATGAGCAGTTCTTC. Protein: CAISEQRQGGTSGRTLVRNEQFF.